The rows below give T cell receptor beta chains drawn from one sample of a study of blood T cell repertoires in COVID-19. Clones were read by immunoSEQ multiplex PCR, and TCRdb kept only the in-frame ones, dropping some. The table has under 200,000 clones, approximately 92% seen once; the top ten hold approximately 0.48%. Sequencing input: peripheral blood. Every receptor here comes from a man aged 50 to 59 with acute or convalescent COVID-19. Each CDR3 is given with its conserved first and last residue. The order of the fields is V gene, J gene, D gene, clone size, CDR3 protein, CDR3 DNA. D genes are given only for firm matches. Only part of the rows carry a size: once, few, many, or a class if the clone is expanded.

>TRBV10-3|TRBJ2-3|TRBD1|NA
CATGQGKDSTDTQYF
TGTGCCACAGGACAGGGGAAGGATAGCACAGATACGCAGTATTTT
>TRBV30|TRBJ1-2|NA|NA
CAWSVYRAGSYGYTF
TGTGCCTGGAGTGTATATCGCGCAGGCAGCTATGGCTACACCTTC
>TRBV4-2|TRBJ2-3|NA|NA
CASSQDLGGREEYF
TGTGCCAGCAGCCAAGATCTAGGGGGGAGGGAGGAGTATTTT
>TRBV6-5|TRBJ1-2|TRBD1|NA
CASSYGQGSYGYTF
TGTGCCAGCAGTTACGGACAGGGCAGCTATGGCTACACCTTC
>TRBV3-1/TRBV3-2|TRBJ2-1|TRBD2|NA
CASSRTGLAGGPSYNEQFF
TGTGCCAGCAGCCGGACGGGACTAGCGGGAGGGCCATCCTACAATGAGCAGTTCTTC
>TRBV5-5|TRBJ1-5|TRBD1|NA
CASSTQGTSNQPQHF
TGTGCCAGCAGCACACAGGGGACTAGCAATCAGCCCCAGCATTTT
>TRBV28|TRBJ1-6|TRBD1|NA
CASGWDRGSRSPLHF
TGTGCCAGCGGCTGGGACAGGGGGTCAAGGTCACCCCTCCACTTT
>TRBV2|TRBJ2-7|NA|NA
CASTRDTFYYEQYF
TGTGCCAGCACCCGGGACACCTTTTACTACGAGCAGTACTTC
>TRBV6-6|TRBJ1-5|NA|NA
CASSWDLDRINQPQHF
TGTGCCAGCAGTTGGGATTTGGACAGAATCAATCAGCCCCAGCATTTT
>TRBV11-1|TRBJ2-1|TRBD2|NA
CASSTGTSVKQFF
TGTGCCAGCAGCACCGGGACTAGCGTTAAGCAGTTCTTC
>TRBV5-1|TRBJ1-1|NA|NA
CASSLGRENEAFF
TGCGCCAGCAGCTTGGGGAGGGAAAATGAAGCTTTCTTT
>TRBV27|TRBJ1-1|NA|NA
CASRPNRGNTEAFF
TGTGCCAGCAGGCCGAACCGGGGTAACACTGAAGCTTTCTTT
>TRBV6-5|TRBJ2-3|TRBD2|NA
CASRPPGLGTDTQYF
TGTGCCAGCAGACCCCCGGGACTAGGAACAGATACGCAGTATTTT
>TRBV3-1/TRBV3-2|TRBJ2-5|NA|once
CASSRQYQETQYF
TGTGCCAGCAGCCGCCAGTACCAAGAGACCCAGTACTTC
>TRBV2|TRBJ2-1|TRBD1|NA
CASSARQGRDNEQFF
TGTGCCAGCAGTGCCCGACAGGGGCGCGACAATGAGCAGTTCTTC
>TRBV28|TRBJ2-3|NA|NA
CASSPPSTDTQYF
TGTGCCAGCAGCCCCCCTAGCACAGATACGCAGTATTTT
>TRBV4-1|TRBJ1-2|TRBD1|NA
CASSQTMTTGDGYTF
TGCGCCAGCAGCCAAACAATGACGACAGGGGATGGCTACACCTTC
>TRBV5-1|TRBJ2-2|TRBD1|NA
CASSPGQGTGTGELFF
TGCGCCAGCAGCCCAGGACAGGGTACGGGCACCGGGGAGCTGTTTTTT
>TRBV28|TRBJ2-3|NA|NA
CASSLLRAQYF
TGTGCCAGCAGCCTCCTCCGGGCGCAGTATTTT
>TRBV7-3|TRBJ2-1|NA|NA
CASSSQGWSYNEQFF
TGTGCCAGCAGCTCCCAGGGCTGGTCCTACAATGAGCAGTTCTTC
>TRBV29-1|TRBJ1-1|TRBD1|NA
CSVTRGPEAFF
TGCAGCGTCACCAGGGGGCCGGAAGCTTTCTTT
>TRBV4-1|TRBJ1-4|NA|NA
CASRPSVSGLWEKLFF
TGCGCCAGCAGACCCAGCGTATCAGGGCTTTGGGAAAAACTGTTTTTT
>TRBV5-1|TRBJ2-7|TRBD1|NA
CASSFRDRGYEQYF
TGCGCCAGCAGCTTTAGGGACAGGGGCTACGAGCAGTACTTC
>TRBV5-6|TRBJ2-5|TRBD2|NA
CASRLGLAGAETQYF
TGTGCCAGCAGGCTAGGACTAGCGGGAGCCGAGACCCAGTACTTC
>TRBV29-1|TRBJ1-1|NA|NA
CSVGQTNTEAFF
TGCAGCGTTGGACAGACGAACACTGAAGCTTTCTTT
>TRBV7-2|TRBJ2-3|TRBD2|NA
CASSLEGSGRSDTQYF
TGTGCCAGCAGCTTAGAAGGTAGCGGGAGGTCAGATACGCAGTATTTT
>TRBV7-3|TRBJ2-2|NA|NA
CASSLAPAAVGNTGELFF
TGTGCCAGCAGCTTAGCTCCGGCCGCGGTGGGGAACACCGGGGAGCTGTTTTTT
>TRBV5-1|TRBJ1-1|TRBD1|NA
CASSKQGDLNTEAFF
TGCGCCAGCAGCAAACAGGGGGACTTGAACACTGAAGCTTTCTTT
>TRBV6-1|TRBJ1-5|TRBD1|NA
CASSDRTGNF
TGTGCCAGCAGTGATCGGACAGGGAATTTT
>TRBV5-1|TRBJ2-5|TRBD2|NA
CASSGGGGQETQYF
TGCGCCAGCAGTGGGGGGGGAGGACAAGAGACCCAGTACTTC
>TRBV28|TRBJ1-4|TRBD1|NA
CASSASDRYNEKLFF
TGTGCCAGCAGTGCATCGGACAGGTACAATGAAAAACTGTTTTTT
>TRBV29-1|TRBJ2-3|TRBD2|NA
CSVALAGGLSTDTQYF
TGCAGCGTTGCACTAGCGGGGGGTCTTAGCACAGATACGCAGTATTTT
>TRBV5-1|TRBJ2-1|TRBD2|once
CASSLARQGTSGGYNEQFF
TGCGCCAGCAGCTTGGCCAGGCAGGGGACTAGCGGAGGTTACAATGAGCAGTTCTTC
>TRBV27|TRBJ2-1|NA|NA
CASSFSGQGWNEQFF
TGTGCCAGCAGTTTCTCGGGGCAGGGGTGGAATGAGCAGTTCTTC
>TRBV29-1|TRBJ2-3|NA|NA
CSVEGGGGVADTQYF
TGCAGCGTTGAAGGGGGCGGAGGGGTTGCAGATACGCAGTATTTT
>TRBV5-6|TRBJ1-5|NA|NA
CASSPGGFLQPQHF
TGTGCCAGCAGCCCGGGGGGGTTTTTACAGCCCCAGCATTTT
>TRBV28|TRBJ1-1|NA|NA
CATGRGGLNTEAFF
TGTGCCACAGGCCGGGGGGGGCTGAACACTGAAGCTTTCTTT